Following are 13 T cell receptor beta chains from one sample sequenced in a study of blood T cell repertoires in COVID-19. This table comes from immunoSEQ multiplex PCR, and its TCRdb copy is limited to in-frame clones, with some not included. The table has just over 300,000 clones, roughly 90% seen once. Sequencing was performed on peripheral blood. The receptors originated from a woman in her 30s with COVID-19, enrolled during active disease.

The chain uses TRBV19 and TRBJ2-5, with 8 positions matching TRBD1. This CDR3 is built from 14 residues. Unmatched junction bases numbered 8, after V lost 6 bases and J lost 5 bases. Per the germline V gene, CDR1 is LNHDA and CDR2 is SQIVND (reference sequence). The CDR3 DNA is TGTGCCAGTAGACAGAGGACAGGGAGGGAGACCCAGTACTTC. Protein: CASRQRTGRETQYF.

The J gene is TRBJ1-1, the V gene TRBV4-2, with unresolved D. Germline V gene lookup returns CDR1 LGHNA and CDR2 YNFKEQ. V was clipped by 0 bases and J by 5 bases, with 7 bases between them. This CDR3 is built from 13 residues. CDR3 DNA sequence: TGTGCCAGCAGCCAAGATAGAAGAACTGAAGCTTTCTTT. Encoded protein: CASSQDRRTEAFF.

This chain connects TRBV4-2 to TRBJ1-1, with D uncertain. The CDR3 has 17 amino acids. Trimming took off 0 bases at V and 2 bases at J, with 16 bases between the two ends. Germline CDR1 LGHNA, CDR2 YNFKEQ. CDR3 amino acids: CASSQEAAHRPNTEAFF. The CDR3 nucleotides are TGTGCCAGCAGCCAAGAAGCCGCTCACAGACCTAACACTGAAGCTTTCTTT.

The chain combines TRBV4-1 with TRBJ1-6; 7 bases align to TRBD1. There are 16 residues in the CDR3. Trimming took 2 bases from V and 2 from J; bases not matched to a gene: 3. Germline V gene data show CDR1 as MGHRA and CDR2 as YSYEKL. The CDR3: CASSQTGAAYNSPLHF. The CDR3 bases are TGCGCCAGCAGCCAAACAGGGGCTGCCTATAATTCACCCCTCCACTTT.

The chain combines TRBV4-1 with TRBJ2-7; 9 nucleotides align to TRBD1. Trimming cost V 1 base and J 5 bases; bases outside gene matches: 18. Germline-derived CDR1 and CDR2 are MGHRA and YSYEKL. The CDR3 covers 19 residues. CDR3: CASSQVGFRDRVVFNEQYF. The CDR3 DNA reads TGCGCCAGCAGCCAAGTGGGTTTCCGGGACAGGGTTGTTTTCAACGAGCAGTACTTC.

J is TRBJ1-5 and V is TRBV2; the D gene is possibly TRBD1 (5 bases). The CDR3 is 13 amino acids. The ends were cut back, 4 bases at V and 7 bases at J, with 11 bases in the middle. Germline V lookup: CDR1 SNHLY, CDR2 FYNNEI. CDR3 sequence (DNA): TGTGCCAGCAGTGGAGGGGCGGGACAGCCCCAGCATTTT. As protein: CASSGGAGQPQHF. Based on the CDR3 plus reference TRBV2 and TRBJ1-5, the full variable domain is EPEVTQTPSHQVTQMGQEVILRCVPISNHLYFYWYRQILGQKVEFLVSFYNNEISEKSEIFDDQFSVERPDGSNFTLKIRSTKLEDSAMYFCASSGGAGQPQHFGDGTRLSIL.

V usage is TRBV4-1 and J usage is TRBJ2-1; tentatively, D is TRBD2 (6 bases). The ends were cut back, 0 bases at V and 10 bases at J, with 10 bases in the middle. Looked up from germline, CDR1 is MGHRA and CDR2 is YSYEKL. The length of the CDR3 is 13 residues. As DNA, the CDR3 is TGCGCCAGCAGCCAAGAGCGGGGCGACGAGCAGTTCTTC. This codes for CASSQERGDEQFF.

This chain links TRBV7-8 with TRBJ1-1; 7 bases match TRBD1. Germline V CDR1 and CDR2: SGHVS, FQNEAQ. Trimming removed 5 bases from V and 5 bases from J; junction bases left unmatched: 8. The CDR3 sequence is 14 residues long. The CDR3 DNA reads TGTGCCAGCAGCAGACGACAGGGCATTACTGAAGCTTTCTTT. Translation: CASSRRQGITEAFF.

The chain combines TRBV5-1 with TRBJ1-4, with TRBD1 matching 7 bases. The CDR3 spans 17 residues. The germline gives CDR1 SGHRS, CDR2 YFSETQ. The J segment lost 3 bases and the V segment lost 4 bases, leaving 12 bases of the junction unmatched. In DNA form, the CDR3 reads TGCGCCAGCAGCCCTCGACAGGGAGTGGCGGCTAATGAAAAACTGTTTTTT. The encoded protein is CASSPRQGVAANEKLFF.

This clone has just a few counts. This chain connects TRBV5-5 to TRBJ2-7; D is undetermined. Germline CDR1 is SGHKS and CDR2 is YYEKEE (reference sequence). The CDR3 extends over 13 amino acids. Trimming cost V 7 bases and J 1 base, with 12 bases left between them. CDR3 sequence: CASAYPGSYEQYF. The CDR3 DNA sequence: TGTGCCAGCGCCTACCCGGGTTCCTACGAGCAGTACTTC.

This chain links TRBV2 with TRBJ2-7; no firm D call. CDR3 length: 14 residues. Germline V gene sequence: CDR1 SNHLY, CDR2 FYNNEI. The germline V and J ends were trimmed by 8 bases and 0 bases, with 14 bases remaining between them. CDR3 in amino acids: CASRVLVSSYEQYF. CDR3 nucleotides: TGTGCCAGCCGGGTGTTAGTGAGCTCCTACGAGCAGTACTTC. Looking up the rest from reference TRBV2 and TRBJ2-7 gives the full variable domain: EPEVTQTPSHQVTQMGQEVILRCVPISNHLYFYWYRQILGQKVEFLVSFYNNEISEKSEIFDDQFSVERPDGSNFTLKIRSTKLEDSAMYFCASRVLVSSYEQYFGPGTRLTVT.

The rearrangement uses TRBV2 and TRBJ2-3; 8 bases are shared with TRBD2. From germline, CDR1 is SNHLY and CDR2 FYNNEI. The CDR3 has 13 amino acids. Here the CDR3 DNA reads TGTGCACCGCGGGGGGTGAGCACAGATACGCAGTATTTT. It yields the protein CAPRGVSTDTQYF.

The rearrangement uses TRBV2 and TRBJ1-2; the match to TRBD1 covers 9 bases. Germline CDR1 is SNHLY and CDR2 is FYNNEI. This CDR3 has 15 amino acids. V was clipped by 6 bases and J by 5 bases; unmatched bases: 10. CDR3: CASRSGTGRGYGYTF. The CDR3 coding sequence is TGTGCCAGCAGATCCGGGACAGGGAGGGGGTATGGCTACACCTTC.